Listed here are 32 T cell receptor beta chains from one sample, sequenced in a study of blood T cell repertoires in COVID-19 (dated by TCRdb to 2019 to 2021). The library was produced with the immunoSEQ multiplex PCR assay. TCRdb mirrors the immuneACCESS table, restricted to in-frame sequences. Some clones are absent from its copies; in checked studies, under half trace to an unresolved V gene, and the reason for the others is unknown. For this sample the table gives tens of thousands of clones, of which just over 85% were detected only once. Jointly, the top ten make up approximately 4.2% of the sample. The sample taken for sequencing was peripheral blood. The receptors come from a man in his fifties or sixties with acute or convalescent COVID-19.

The rearrangement joins TRBV7-8 to TRBJ1-2; D perhaps matches TRBD1 (6 bases). CDR3 size: 14 residues. Germline V lookup: CDR1 SGHVS, CDR2 FQNEAQ. The V and J ends lost 6 bases and 2 bases respectively, with 13 bases between them. As DNA, the CDR3 is TGTGCCAGCAGTCAAGGGCAGGGGAACTATGGCTACACCTTC. Translated, it gives CASSQGQGNYGYTF.

The chain recombines TRBV19 with TRBJ1-2; possibly TRBD1 for D (5 bases). Between the trimmed V and J ends, which lost 7 bases and 7 bases, there was a span of 10 bases. The CDR3 totals 11 residues. Germline V gene sequence: CDR1 LNHDA, CDR2 SQIVND (reference sequence). The CDR3 nucleotides are TGTGCCAGTACGGGGGGATTTGGCTACACCTTC. Translating gives CASTGGFGYTF.

This clone appeared a few times. The chain joins TRBV6-6 to TRBJ1-4; tentative D call: TRBD1 (6 bases). Germline-derived CDR1 and CDR2 are MNHNY and SVGAGI (reference sequence). The CDR3 covers 15 residues. V was shortened by 5 bases and J by 1 base, with 11 bases between the two germline ends. This CDR3 is CASSRIQGTNEKLFF. The CDR3 DNA reads as TGTGCCAGCAGTAGAATACAGGGAACTAATGAAAAACTGTTTTTT.

This chain joins TRBV10-3 and TRBJ2-7; 8 nucleotides align to TRBD1. V lost 3 bases, J lost 4 bases, and 5 bases stayed unmatched. The germline CDR1 and CDR2 sequences are ENHRY and SYGVKD. The CDR3 runs to 14 residues. The CDR3 here is CAISDRDRFYEQYF. DNA for the CDR3: TGTGCCATCAGTGACAGGGACAGGTTTTACGAGCAGTACTTC.

The sample holds one count of this clone. The gene calls are TRBV18 and TRBJ1-1, with D hard to call. The CDR3 extends over 14 amino acids. Per germline, CDR1 KGHSH and CDR2 LQKENI. V was pared by 3 bases and J by 4 bases, with 12 bases between. The CDR3 here is CASSPEEDGTEAFF. CDR3 DNA sequence: TGTGCCAGCTCACCGGAGGAGGACGGCACTGAAGCTTTCTTT.

The chain combines TRBV7-2 with TRBJ1-6; TRBD1 agrees at 8 bases. The CDR3 length is 14 residues. J gave up 5 bases and V 5 bases, and 2 bases lay outside the gene matches. The germline CDR1 and CDR2 sequences are SGHTA and FQGNSA. This CDR3 reads CASSGRGHNSPLHF. For the CDR3, the DNA is TGTGCCAGCAGCGGCAGGGGGCATAATTCACCCCTCCACTTT.

The rearrangement joins TRBV5-4 to TRBJ2-1, with 7 positions matching TRBD1. V was clipped by 2 bases and J by 7 bases; unmatched bases: 6. Germline CDR1 reads SGHNT; CDR2 reads YYREEE (reference sequence). The CDR3 has 14 residues. The CDR3 coding sequence is TGTGCCAGCAGCTTTTGGACAGGAGCAAATGAGCAGTTCTTC. Translating it yields CASSFWTGANEQFF.

The rearrangement joins TRBV19 to TRBJ2-2; the D gene is possibly TRBD2 (6 bases). The CDR3 spans 15 residues. Trimming removed 1 base from V and 6 bases from J, with 12 bases in between. Per germline, CDR1 LNHDA and CDR2 SQIVND (reference sequence). The CDR3 sequence: CASSIAETRSGELFF. For the CDR3, the DNA is TGTGCCAGTAGTATAGCCGAGACTAGATCCGGGGAGCTGTTTTTT.

This clone turned up a few times. V is TRBV7-3 and J is TRBJ2-5; D remains unclear. The CDR3 contains 13 residues. The germline V gene has CDR1 SGHTA and CDR2 FQGTGA. V was trimmed by 3 bases and J by 2 bases, leaving 7 bases between them. The CDR3, as DNA: TGTGCCAGCAGCTTGCGCTGGCAAGAGACCCAGTACTTC. Its translation: CASSLRWQETQYF.

The gene calls are TRBV5-1 and TRBJ1-1; D ambiguous. Germline CDR1 reads SGHRS; CDR2 reads YFSETQ. The CDR3 loop spans 14 amino acids. The V gene lost 2 bases and the J gene lost 0 bases, with 8 bases spanning the gap. CDR3 in DNA: TGCGCCAGCAGCTTAAACAGTCTGAACACTGAAGCTTTCTTT. The encoded protein is CASSLNSLNTEAFF.

This sequence joins TRBV10-2 and TRBJ2-3; 8 nucleotides line up with TRBD2. Germline-derived CDR1 and CDR2 are WSHSY and SAAADI. The J segment lost 6 bases and the V segment lost 5 bases, leaving 10 bases of the junction unmatched. This CDR3 has 15 residues. CDR3 amino acids: CASSLAGRAGDTQYF. CDR3 bases: TGCGCCAGCAGTCTTGCCGGGAGGGCCGGGGATACGCAGTATTTT.

V is TRBV28 and J is TRBJ1-1; D possibly corresponds to TRBD1 (5 bases). This CDR3 has 14 amino acids. Germline V lookup: CDR1 MDHEN, CDR2 SYDVKM. Deletions cut 3 bases from V and 1 base from J, with 9 bases between. CDR3: CASSFRQTNTEAFF. In nucleotides, the CDR3 is TGTGCCAGCAGTTTCAGACAGACGAACACTGAAGCTTTCTTT.

This chain joins TRBV6-5 and TRBJ2-1; 9 bases align to TRBD2. The CDR3 is made up of 14 amino acids. Germline V lookup: CDR1 MNHEY, CDR2 SVGAGI. The V and J ends lost 5 bases and 6 bases, in that order; junction bases with no gene match: 5. The CDR3, as DNA: TGTGCCAGCAGTAGACTAGCGGCTTCCAATGAGCAGTTCTTC. It encodes CASSRLAASNEQFF.

The chain joins TRBV13 to TRBJ1-1, with TRBD1 matching 8 bases. The germline CDR1 and CDR2 sequences are PRHDT and FYEKMQ (reference sequence). V lost 5 bases to trimming and J lost 1 base; unmatched junction nucleotides: 3. The CDR3 length is 14 residues. The CDR3 DNA is TGTGCCAGCAGCGTCCAGGGGGCGAACACTGAAGCTTTCTTT. It yields the protein CASSVQGANTEAFF.

The DNA for the CDR3 is TGTGCCAGCAGCTTAGCACAGGGGAACACAGATACGCAGTATTTT. Its translation: CASSLAQGNTDTQYF. This chain joins TRBV7-8 and TRBJ2-3, with 7 nucleotides matching TRBD1. The V and J ends lost 0 bases and 2 bases, in that order; junction bases with no gene match: 2. Germline assignment: CDR1 SGHVS and CDR2 FQNEAQ. The length of the CDR3 is 15 residues.

The chain links TRBV5-6 to TRBJ2-7; 9 nucleotides agree with TRBD1. The V gene's germline CDR1 is SGHDT and CDR2 YYEEEE. The CDR3 is 15 residues long. J lost 2 bases, V lost 3 bases, and 6 bases had no gene match. CDR3 in DNA: TGTGCCAGCAGCTGGGGGACAGGGATCCCCTACGAGCAGTACTTC. As protein: CASSWGTGIPYEQYF.

The V call is TRBV10-3, the J call TRBJ1-2; TRBD1 is a possible D gene (6 bases). Per germline, CDR1 ENHRY and CDR2 SYGVKD. The CDR3 sequence is 16 residues long. The V gene lost 0 bases and the J gene lost 7 bases, with 18 bases spanning the gap. CDR3 sequence (DNA): TGTGCCATCAGTGAGTCGAACAGGGAGGGATCCTCTGGCTACACCTTC. It specifies CAISESNREGSSGYTF.

V is TRBV19 and J is TRBJ2-2; TRBD1 matches 7 bases. CDR3 size: 19 residues. CDR1 is LNHDA, CDR2 SQIVND, per germline (reference sequence). The V gene end was trimmed by 6 bases and the J gene end by 0 bases; junction bases not matched to a gene: 16. CDR3 residues: CASSLLASQQGTNTGELFF. The CDR3 nucleotides are TGTGCCAGTAGCCTTCTGGCCAGTCAACAGGGGACGAACACCGGGGAGCTGTTTTTT.

The chain has TRBV3-1 (or the pseudogene TRBV3-2) and TRBJ1-2, with 9 bases aligning to TRBD1. Germline assignment: CDR1 LGHDT and CDR2 YNNKEL (reference sequence). The V gene end was trimmed by 5 bases and the J gene end by 5 bases; junction bases not matched to a gene: 6. This CDR3 has 14 amino acids. CDR3 loop: CASSYRDREYGYTF. The CDR3 region has the DNA TGTGCCAGCAGCTACCGGGACAGGGAATATGGCTACACCTTC.

This chain uses TRBV24-1 with TRBJ2-5, with D maybe TRBD1 (6 bases). Trimming pared 2 bases from V and 1 base from J, leaving 10 bases between. The CDR3 is 15 amino acids. Germline CDR1 is KGHDR and CDR2 is SFDVKD. CDR3 sequence (DNA): TGTGCCACCAGTGATTCTAGGGGGTTCCAAGAGACCCAGTACTTC. This codes for CATSDSRGFQETQYF.

The V and J genes are TRBV18 and TRBJ2-3, with 10 bases fitting TRBD1. Looked up from germline, CDR1 is KGHSH and CDR2 is LQKENI. V shed 5 bases, J shed 3 bases, and the junction held 8 bases outside the gene matches. The CDR3 contains 16 residues. CDR3 region: CASSSRTGGTTDTQYF. CDR3 DNA: TGTGCCAGCTCAAGTCGGACAGGGGGGACGACAGATACGCAGTATTTT.

In nucleotides, the CDR3 is TGCAGTGCTGTCACAGGTTATGGCTACACCTTC. This encodes CSAVTGYGYTF. J is TRBJ1-2 and V is TRBV20-1; tentative D call: TRBD1 (5 bases). Trimming removed 5 bases from V and 5 bases from J, with 9 bases in between. Germline V CDR1 and CDR2: DFQATT, SNEGSKA (reference sequence). This CDR3 spans 11 amino acids.

The chain recombines TRBV24-1 with TRBJ2-2; D possibly corresponds to TRBD1 (6 bases). Per the germline V gene, CDR1 is KGHDR and CDR2 is SFDVKD. The V end lost 6 bases, the J end lost 3 bases, and 10 bases lay between the germline ends. The CDR3 consists of 14 residues. The CDR3 loop is CATSYGTYTGELFF. The CDR3 DNA follows: TGTGCCACCAGTTACGGGACATACACCGGGGAGCTGTTTTTT.

The rearrangement links TRBV7-6 to TRBJ2-1, with D unclear. CDR1 SGHVS and CDR2 FNYEAQ come from the germline V gene. The CDR3 sequence is 12 residues long. V was trimmed by 2 bases and J by 7 bases, leaving 6 bases between them. The CDR3 bases are TGTGCCAGCAGCTTAATGACTAATGAGCAGTTCTTC. The encoded protein is CASSLMTNEQFF.

The V and J genes are TRBV19 and TRBJ2-1, with 9 bases aligning to TRBD2. The CDR3 has 15 amino acids. Germline V gene sequence: CDR1 LNHDA, CDR2 SQIVND (reference sequence). Losses at the gene ends were 7 bases for V and 5 bases for J; bases not matched to a gene: 9. The DNA of the CDR3 is TGTGCCAGTACCCCGCCGACTAGCGGTGACAATGAGCAGTTCTTC. Its translation: CASTPPTSGDNEQFF.

The gene calls are TRBV28 and TRBJ2-5, with 9 positions matching TRBD2. CDR1 and CDR2 from the germline V gene are MDHEN and SYDVKM. This CDR3 comprises 17 residues. With 4 bases clipped from V and 4 bases from J, the junction kept 13 bases outside the gene matches. The CDR3, as DNA: TGTGCCAGCAGTTCGGGGGTTAGCGGGAGATGGGGAGAGACCCAGTACTTC. Its translation: CASSSGVSGRWGETQYF.

The rearrangement joins TRBV19 to TRBJ1-4; 8 bases agree with TRBD1. CDR1 and CDR2 (germline): LNHDA, SQIVND (reference sequence). The V and J ends lost 5 bases and 8 bases, in that order; junction bases with no gene match: 4. There are 13 residues in the CDR3. The CDR3 here is CASSSGGREKLFF. The CDR3 nucleotides read TGTGCCAGTAGTTCAGGGGGCCGCGAAAAACTGTTTTTT.

This clone has only a few counts. This chain links TRBV24-1 with TRBJ1-4, with TRBD1 matching over 8 bases. Germline loops: CDR1 KGHDR, CDR2 SFDVKD. The trim removed 4 bases at V and 3 bases at J, leaving 3 bases unmatched. The CDR3 spans 15 residues. The CDR3, as DNA: TGTGCCACCAGTGACGCGACAGGGGCTAATGAAAAACTGTTTTTT. Protein sequence: CATSDATGANEKLFF.

The rearrangement links TRBV7-9 to TRBJ2-1; 7 bases align to TRBD2. The CDR3 totals 15 residues. Per the germline V gene, CDR1 is SEHNR and CDR2 is FQNEAQ (reference sequence). Losses at the gene ends were 3 bases for V and 3 bases for J; bases not matched to a gene: 5. The CDR3: CASSFGGSYYNEQFF. The CDR3 nucleotides are TGTGCCAGCAGCTTCGGCGGGAGTTACTACAATGAGCAGTTCTTC.

The V and J genes are TRBV28 and TRBJ1-5, with 8 positions matching TRBD1. Losses at the gene ends were 2 bases for V and 1 base for J; bases not matched to a gene: 4. Germline V gene lookup returns CDR1 MDHEN and CDR2 SYDVKM. The CDR3 is 16 residues long. The CDR3 region is CASSLRDRGSNQPQHF. The CDR3 DNA is TGTGCCAGCAGTTTACGCGACAGGGGCAGCAATCAGCCCCAGCATTTT.

The chain carries TRBV7-2 and TRBJ1-6, with TRBD1 matching over 7 bases. Losses at the gene ends were 1 base for V and 2 bases for J; bases not matched to a gene: 8. The CDR3 extends over 18 amino acids. Germline V gene sequence: CDR1 SGHTA, CDR2 FQGNSA. CDR3 bases: TGTGCCAGCAGCTTAGACCCGACAGGGATCACCTATAATTCACCCCTCCACTTT. This encodes CASSLDPTGITYNSPLHF.

This clone has a single count. Other DNA sequences from this sample encode an identical CDR3 as well. V and J are TRBV9 and TRBJ2-3, with 9 nucleotides matching TRBD2. V dropped 0 bases and J dropped 4; count of bases not matched to a gene: 6. This CDR3 is built from 16 residues. The germline gives CDR1 SGDLS, CDR2 YYNGEE. The CDR3 DNA is TGTGCCAGCAGCGTAGCGGGGCGGGAGGGCTCAGATACGCAGTATTTT. This gives the protein CASSVAGREGSDTQYF.